The 6 T cell receptor beta chains given below trace back to one sample, sequenced in a study of cytomegalovirus exposure and HLA in healthy donors. The PCR contained 60 Vbeta and 13 Jbeta primers. Some clones are missing from TCRdb's copy, which holds only in-frame ones; the method was immunoSEQ multiplex PCR. This table holds 140,000 to 150,000 clones, about 80% found once. Sequences were obtained from PBMCs. The receptors originated from a woman in her sixties or seventies in good health and CMV-seropositive.

The genes are TRBV7-2 and TRBJ2-7; 9 bases agree with TRBD2. The CDR3 consists of 15 residues. V shed 2 bases, J shed 6 bases, and the junction held 8 bases outside the gene matches. CDR1 is SGHTA and CDR2 is FQGNSA in the germline V gene. CDR3 nucleotides: TGTGCCAGCAGCTTACTAGCGGGAACACCCCTCGAGCAGTACTTC. Translating gives CASSLLAGTPLEQYF.

The chain combines TRBV7-9 with TRBJ2-7, with D tentatively TRBD1 (6 bases). V lost 3 bases, J lost 1 base, and 16 bases lay in between. Germline V gives CDR1 SEHNR, CDR2 FQNEAQ (reference sequence). CDR3 length: 16 amino acids. The CDR3 protein is CASSFMELDRSYEQYF. CDR3 nucleotides: TGTGCCAGCAGCTTTATGGAGCTGGACAGATCCTACGAGCAGTACTTC.

The chain has TRBV7-8 and TRBJ1-4; D call uncertain. Germline V gene data show CDR1 as SGHVS and CDR2 as FQNEAQ. Trimming took off 1 base at V and 3 bases at J, with 9 bases between the two ends. This CDR3 is 15 amino acids long. CDR3 region: CASSLGLLPNEKLFF. The CDR3 bases are TGTGCCAGCAGCTTAGGTCTTCTCCCTAATGAAAAACTGTTTTTT.

CDR3 nucleotides: TGTGCCAGCTCACCAATGGGACAGGGGATTGAGCAGTACTTC. Translation: CASSPMGQGIEQYF. This chain links TRBV18 with TRBJ2-7; TRBD1 matches 10 bases. The germline V gene encodes CDR1 KGHSH and CDR2 LQKENI. Germline trimming cut 2 bases from V and 7 bases from J; bases unmatched to any gene: 5. The CDR3 runs 14 residues.

The rearrangement uses TRBV7-9 and TRBJ2-3; the match to TRBD2 covers 12 bases. In germline, CDR1 is SEHNR, CDR2 FQNEAQ (reference sequence). The CDR3 runs 15 residues. V was pared by 4 bases and J by 2 bases, with 1 base of the junction left unmatched. The DNA for the CDR3 is TGTGCCAGCAGCTGGACTAGCGGGATCACAGATACGCAGTATTTT. Translation: CASSWTSGITDTQYF.

The chain is built from TRBV6-5 and TRBJ2-1, with TRBD2 matching over 8 bases. Germline CDR1 MNHEY, CDR2 SVGAGI. J gave up 3 bases and V 6 bases, and 7 bases lay outside the gene matches. There are 15 residues in the CDR3. The CDR3 coding sequence is TGTGCCAGCAGACCTGAACGGGAGGGCTACAATGAGCAGTTCTTC. This encodes CASRPEREGYNEQFF.